This record concerns one T cell receptor (beta chain) sequence. This sample stems from a study of blood T cell repertoires in COVID-19. At the level of the study: Acute-phase and convalescent COVID-19 samples originated in the United States, Italy and Spain. Sample material is recorded as cDNA or gDNA derived from T cells, B-cell-depleted T cells, or PBMCs.

Data came from immunoSEQ multiplex PCR; TCRdb stores just in-frame clones and leaves some out. The data show fewer than 450,000 clones, 85% to 90% seen once. It was during active infection that Seattle patients were enrolled and then longitudinally followed. The germline V and J ends were trimmed by 6 bases and 0 bases, with 9 bases remaining between them. The germline gives CDR1 MNHEY, CDR2 SMNVEV (reference sequence). The CDR3 contains 14 residues. The sequence was obtained from a woman in her fifties or sixties with COVID-19, enrolled during active disease. The chain combines TRBV27 with TRBJ1-5; D unresolved. Sequencing used peripheral blood. The CDR3 DNA sequence: TGTGCCAGCAGCGTTTCCTATAGCAATCAGCCCCAGCATTTT. Its translation: CASSVSYSNQPQHF.